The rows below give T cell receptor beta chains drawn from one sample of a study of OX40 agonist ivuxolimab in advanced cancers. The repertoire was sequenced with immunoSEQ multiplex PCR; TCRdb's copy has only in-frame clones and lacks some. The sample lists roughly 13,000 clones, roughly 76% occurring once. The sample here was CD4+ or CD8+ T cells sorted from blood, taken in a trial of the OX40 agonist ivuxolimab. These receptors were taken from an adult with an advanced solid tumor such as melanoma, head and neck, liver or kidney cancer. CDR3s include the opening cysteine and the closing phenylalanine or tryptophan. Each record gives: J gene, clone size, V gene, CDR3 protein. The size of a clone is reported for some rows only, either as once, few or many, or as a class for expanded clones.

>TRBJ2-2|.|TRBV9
CASSGQGAELFF
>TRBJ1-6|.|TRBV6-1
CAINDRTPSPLHF
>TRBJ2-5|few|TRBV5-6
CASSFPSGGPRETQYF
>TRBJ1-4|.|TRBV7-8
CASSLSGEKLFF
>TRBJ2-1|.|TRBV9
CASSTSGLYNEQFF
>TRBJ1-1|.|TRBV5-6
CASSSGTGEAFF
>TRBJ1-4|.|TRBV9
CASSLNLDGSNEKLFF
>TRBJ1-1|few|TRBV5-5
CASSLWENTEAFF
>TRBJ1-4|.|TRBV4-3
CASSQDGDTFNEKLFF
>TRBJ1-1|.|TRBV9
CASSVKSTLGEAFF
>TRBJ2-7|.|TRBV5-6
CASTDREPYEQYF
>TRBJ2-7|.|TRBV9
CASSVARTLAYEQYF
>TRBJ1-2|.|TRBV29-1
CSADRGVGGYTF